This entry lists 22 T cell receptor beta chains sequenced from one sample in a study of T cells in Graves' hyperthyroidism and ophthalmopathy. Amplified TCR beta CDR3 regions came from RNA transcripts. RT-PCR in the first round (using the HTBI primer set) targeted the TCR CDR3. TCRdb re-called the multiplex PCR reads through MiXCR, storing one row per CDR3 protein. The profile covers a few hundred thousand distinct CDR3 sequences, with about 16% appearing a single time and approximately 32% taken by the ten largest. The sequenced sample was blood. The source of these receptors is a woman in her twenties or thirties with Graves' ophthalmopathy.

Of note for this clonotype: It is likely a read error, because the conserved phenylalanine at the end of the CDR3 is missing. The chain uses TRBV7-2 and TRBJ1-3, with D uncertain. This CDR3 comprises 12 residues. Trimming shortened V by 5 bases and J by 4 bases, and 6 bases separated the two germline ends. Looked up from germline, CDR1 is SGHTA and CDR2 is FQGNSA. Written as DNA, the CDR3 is TGTGCCAGCAGCCCGCGGGGAAACACCATATATCTT. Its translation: CASSPRGNTIYL.

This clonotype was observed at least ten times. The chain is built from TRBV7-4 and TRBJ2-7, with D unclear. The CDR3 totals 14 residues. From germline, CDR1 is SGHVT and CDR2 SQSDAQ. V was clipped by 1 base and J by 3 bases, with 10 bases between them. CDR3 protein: CASSLGDPRYEQYF. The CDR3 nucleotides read TGTGCCAGCAGCTTAGGGGATCCTCGCTACGAGCAGTACTTC.

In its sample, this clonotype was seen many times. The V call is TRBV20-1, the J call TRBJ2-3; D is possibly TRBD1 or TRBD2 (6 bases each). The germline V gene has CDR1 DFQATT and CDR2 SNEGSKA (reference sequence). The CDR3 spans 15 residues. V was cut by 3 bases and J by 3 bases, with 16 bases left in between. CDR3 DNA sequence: TGCAGTGCTAGGGAGGGGGAGGCGGGAACAGATACGCAGTATTTT. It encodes CSAREGEAGTDTQYF.

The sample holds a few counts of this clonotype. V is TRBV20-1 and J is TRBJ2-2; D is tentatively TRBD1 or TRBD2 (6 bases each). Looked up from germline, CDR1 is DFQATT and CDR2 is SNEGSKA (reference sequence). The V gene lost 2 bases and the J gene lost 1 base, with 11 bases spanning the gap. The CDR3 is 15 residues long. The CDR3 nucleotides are TGCAGTGCTAGACCGGGGGCTGGGAACACCGGGGAGCTGTTTTTT. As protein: CSARPGAGNTGELFF.

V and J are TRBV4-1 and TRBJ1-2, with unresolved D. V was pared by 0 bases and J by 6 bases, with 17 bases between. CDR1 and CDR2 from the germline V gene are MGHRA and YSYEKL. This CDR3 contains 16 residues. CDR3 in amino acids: CASSQEGLIRVHGYTF. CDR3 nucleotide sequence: TGCGCCAGCAGCCAAGAAGGGTTGATACGGGTACATGGCTACACCTTC.

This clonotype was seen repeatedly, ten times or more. In nucleotides, the CDR3 is TGTGCCAGCAGTTACTCTCTGACAGAAATGAACACTGAAGCTTTCTTT. It is translated as CASSYSLTEMNTEAFF. The genes are TRBV6-6 and TRBJ1-1, with TRBD1 as a possible D gene (5 bases). CDR3 size: 16 residues. V lost 0 bases and J 0 bases, leaving 11 bases between the germline ends. Germline CDR1 reads MNHNY; CDR2 reads SVGAGI (reference sequence).

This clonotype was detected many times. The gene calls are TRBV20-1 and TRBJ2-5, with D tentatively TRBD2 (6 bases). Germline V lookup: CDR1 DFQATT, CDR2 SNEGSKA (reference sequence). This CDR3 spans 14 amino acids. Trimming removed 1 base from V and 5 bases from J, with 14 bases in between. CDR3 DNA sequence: TGCAGTGCTAGAGGCGGCGGGATGGGGGAGACCCAGTACTTC. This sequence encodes CSARGGGMGETQYF.

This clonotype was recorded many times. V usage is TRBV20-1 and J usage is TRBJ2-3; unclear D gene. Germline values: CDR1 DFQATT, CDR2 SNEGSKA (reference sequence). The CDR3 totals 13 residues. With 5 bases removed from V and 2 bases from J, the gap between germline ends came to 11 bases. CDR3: CSAALAHTDTQYF. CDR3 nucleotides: TGCAGTGCTGCGCTGGCCCACACAGATACGCAGTATTTT.

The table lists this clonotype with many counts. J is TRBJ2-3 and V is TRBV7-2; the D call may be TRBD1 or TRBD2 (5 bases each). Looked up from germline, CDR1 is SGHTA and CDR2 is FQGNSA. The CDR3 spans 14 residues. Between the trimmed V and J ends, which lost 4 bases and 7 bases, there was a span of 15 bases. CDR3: CASSWDPGPYTQYF. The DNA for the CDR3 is TGTGCCAGCAGCTGGGATCCGGGACCCTATACGCAGTATTTT.

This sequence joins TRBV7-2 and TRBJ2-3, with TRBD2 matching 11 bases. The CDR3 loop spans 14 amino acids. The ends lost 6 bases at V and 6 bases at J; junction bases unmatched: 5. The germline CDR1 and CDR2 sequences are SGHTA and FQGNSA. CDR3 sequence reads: CASRVAGGGDTQYF. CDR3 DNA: TGTGCCAGCAGGGTAGCGGGAGGGGGTGATACGCAGTATTTT.

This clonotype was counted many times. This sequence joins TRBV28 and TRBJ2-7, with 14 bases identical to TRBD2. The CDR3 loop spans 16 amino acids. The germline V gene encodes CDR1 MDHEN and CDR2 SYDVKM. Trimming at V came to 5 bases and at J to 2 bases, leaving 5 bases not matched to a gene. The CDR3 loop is CASSTRTSGRTYEQYF. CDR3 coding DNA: TGTGCCAGCAGTACCCGGACTAGCGGGAGGACCTACGAGCAGTACTTC.

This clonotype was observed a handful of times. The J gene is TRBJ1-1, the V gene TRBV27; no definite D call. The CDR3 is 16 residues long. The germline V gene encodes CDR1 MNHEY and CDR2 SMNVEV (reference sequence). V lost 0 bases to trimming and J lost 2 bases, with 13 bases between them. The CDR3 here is CASSLSNIRTNTEAFF. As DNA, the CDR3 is TGTGCCAGCAGTTTATCGAACATCAGGACCAACACTGAAGCTTTCTTT.

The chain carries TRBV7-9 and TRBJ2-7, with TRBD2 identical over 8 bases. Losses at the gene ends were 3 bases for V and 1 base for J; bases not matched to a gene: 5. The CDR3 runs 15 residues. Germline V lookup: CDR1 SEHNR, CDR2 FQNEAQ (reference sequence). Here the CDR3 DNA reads TGTGCCAGCAGCTTCGCAGGGACTAGGTCCTACGAGCAGTACTTC. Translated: CASSFAGTRSYEQYF. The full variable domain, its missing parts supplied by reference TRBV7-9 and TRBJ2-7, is DTGVSQNPRHKITKRGQNVTFRCDPISEHNRLYWYRQTLGQGPEFLTYFQNEAQLEKSRLLSDRFSAERPKGSFSTLEIQRTEQGDSAMYLCASSFAGTRSYEQYFGPGTRLTVT.

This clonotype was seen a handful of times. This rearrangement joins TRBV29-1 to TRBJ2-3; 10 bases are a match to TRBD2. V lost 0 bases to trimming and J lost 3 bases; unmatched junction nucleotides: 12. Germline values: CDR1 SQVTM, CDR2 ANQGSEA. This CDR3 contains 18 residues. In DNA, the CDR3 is TGCAGCGTTGAAGATGGGGGTGCTAGCGGGAGTCTGACAGATACGCAGTATTTT. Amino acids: CSVEDGGASGSLTDTQYF.

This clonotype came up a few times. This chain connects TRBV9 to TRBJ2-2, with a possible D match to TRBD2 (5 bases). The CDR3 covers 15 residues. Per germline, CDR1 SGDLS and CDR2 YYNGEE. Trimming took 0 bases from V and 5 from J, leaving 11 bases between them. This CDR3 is CASSVEVATTGELFF. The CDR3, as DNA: TGTGCCAGCAGCGTAGAGGTAGCGACAACCGGGGAGCTGTTTTTT.

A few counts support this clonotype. The CDR3 DNA sequence: TGTGCCAGCAGTTTGATCGGGAACCAAGAGACCCAGTACTTC. Protein product: CASSLIGNQETQYF. The rearrangement uses TRBV27 and TRBJ2-5; D is possibly TRBD2 (5 bases). This CDR3 spans 14 amino acids. Trimming stripped 3 bases from V and 0 bases from J, with 8 bases between. CDR1 and CDR2 (germline): MNHEY, SMNVEV (reference sequence).

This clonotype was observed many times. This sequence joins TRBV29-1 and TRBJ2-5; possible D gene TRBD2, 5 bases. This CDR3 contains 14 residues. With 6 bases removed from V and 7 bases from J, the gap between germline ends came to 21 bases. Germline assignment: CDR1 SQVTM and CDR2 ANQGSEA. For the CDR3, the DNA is TGCAGCGTCCCCCCCGAGACGGGATGGGGGACCCAGTACTTC. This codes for CSVPPETGWGTQYF. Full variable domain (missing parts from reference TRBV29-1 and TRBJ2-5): SAVISQKPSRDICQRGTSLTIQCQVDSQVTMMFWYRQQPGQSLTLIATANQGSEATYESGFVIDKFPISRPNLTFSTLTVSNMSPEDSSIYLCSVPPETGWGTQYFGPGTRLLVL.

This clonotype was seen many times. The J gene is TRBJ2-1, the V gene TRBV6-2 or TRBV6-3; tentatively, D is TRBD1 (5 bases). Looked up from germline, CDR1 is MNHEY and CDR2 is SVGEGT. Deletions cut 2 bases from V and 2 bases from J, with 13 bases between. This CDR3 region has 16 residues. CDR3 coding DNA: TGTGCCAGCAGTTACGAAGACAGACACCCCTACAATGAGCAGTTCTTC. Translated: CASSYEDRHPYNEQFF.

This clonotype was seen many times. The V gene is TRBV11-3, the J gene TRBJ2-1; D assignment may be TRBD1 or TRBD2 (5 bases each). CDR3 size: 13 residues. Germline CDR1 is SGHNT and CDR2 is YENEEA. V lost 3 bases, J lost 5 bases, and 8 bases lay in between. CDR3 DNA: TGTGCCAGCAGCTTGGGGACCCACAATGAGCAGTTCTTC. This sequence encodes CASSLGTHNEQFF. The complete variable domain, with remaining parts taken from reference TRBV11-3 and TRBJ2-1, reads EAGVVQSPRYKIIEKKQPVAFWCNPISGHNTLYWYLQNLGQGPELLIRYENEEAVDDSQLPKDRFSAERLKGVDSTLKIQPAELGDSAVYLCASSLGTHNEQFFGPGTRLTVL.

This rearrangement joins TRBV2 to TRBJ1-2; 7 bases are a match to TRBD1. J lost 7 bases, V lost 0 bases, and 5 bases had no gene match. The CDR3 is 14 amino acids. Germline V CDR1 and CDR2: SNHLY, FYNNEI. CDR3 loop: CASSEAGRGLGYTF. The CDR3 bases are TGTGCCAGCAGTGAAGCCGGGAGGGGGCTTGGCTACACCTTC.

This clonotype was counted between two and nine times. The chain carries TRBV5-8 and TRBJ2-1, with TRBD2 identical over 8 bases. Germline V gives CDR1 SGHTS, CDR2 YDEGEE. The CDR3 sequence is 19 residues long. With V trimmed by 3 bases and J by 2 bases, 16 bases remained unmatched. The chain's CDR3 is CASSSAPGLVTYTYNEQFF. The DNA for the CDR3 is TGTGCCAGCAGCTCCGCCCCGGGACTAGTGACCTACACCTACAATGAGCAGTTCTTC.

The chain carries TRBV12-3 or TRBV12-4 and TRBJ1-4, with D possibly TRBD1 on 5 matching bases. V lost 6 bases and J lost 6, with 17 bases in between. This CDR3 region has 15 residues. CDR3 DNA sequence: TGTGCCAGCAGCCTTACGGACCTAGGGGATGAAAAACTGTTTTTT. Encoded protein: CASSLTDLGDEKLFF.